A single sample gave rise to the 22 T cell receptor beta chains below, sequenced in a study of blood T cell repertoires in COVID-19. Produced via immunoSEQ multiplex PCR; TCRdb's table is partial and in-frame only. Here the sample spans around 300,000 clones, 89% being singletons. Sequencing was performed on PBMCs or T cells enriched from blood (not recorded which). The receptors stem from a middle-aged woman who had recovered from COVID-19.

This chain connects TRBV29-1 to TRBJ2-7; TRBD1 matches at 9 bases. The V and J ends lost 6 bases and 3 bases, in that order; junction bases with no gene match: 15. Germline assignment: CDR1 SQVTM and CDR2 ANQGSEA. This CDR3 region has 16 residues. The CDR3 protein is CSVGPGTGPGSYEQYF. CDR3 DNA sequence: TGCAGCGTCGGTCCCGGGACAGGGCCTGGGAGCTACGAGCAGTACTTC.

The V gene is TRBV7-2, the J gene TRBJ1-1; unclear D gene. Looked up from germline, CDR1 is SGHTA and CDR2 is FQGNSA. Trimming left V 2 bases short and J 6 bases short, with 10 bases between. The CDR3 runs to 13 residues. The CDR3 protein is CASSLKRVSEAFF. The CDR3 bases are TGTGCCAGCAGCTTAAAGAGGGTCTCTGAAGCTTTCTTT.

The chain combines TRBV5-1 with TRBJ2-7; D gene ambiguous. The CDR3 sequence is 15 residues long. Germline loops: CDR1 SGHRS, CDR2 YFSETQ. The V end lost 5 bases, the J end lost 1 base, and 16 bases lay between the germline ends. The CDR3 nucleotides read TGCGCCAGCAGTCGCCTCTCAGGTCCTTCCTACGAGCAGTACTTC. This sequence encodes CASSRLSGPSYEQYF. Looking up the rest from reference TRBV5-1 and TRBJ2-7 gives the full variable domain: KAGVTQTPRYLIKTRGQQVTLSCSPISGHRSVSWYQQTPGQGLQFLFEYFSETQRNKGNFPGRFSGRQFSNSRSEMNVSTLELGDSALYLCASSRLSGPSYEQYFGPGTRLTVT.

The chain is built from TRBV11-2 and TRBJ2-5; 8 bases map to TRBD2. This CDR3 has 17 residues. V trimming: 5 bases; J trimming: 5 bases; junction bases outside the gene matches: 16. CDR1 SGHAT and CDR2 FQNNGV come from the germline V gene. The CDR3 DNA reads as TGTGCCAGCAGCCCCAACTGGGGTACTAGCGGCGTGGAGACCCAGTACTTC. It is translated as CASSPNWGTSGVETQYF.

V is TRBV20-1 and J is TRBJ2-5; no clear D. The V gene's germline CDR1 is DFQATT and CDR2 SNEGSKA (reference sequence). Trimming pared 7 bases from V and 5 bases from J, leaving 11 bases between. This CDR3 has 11 amino acids. CDR3 DNA sequence: TGCAGTGTACAGCTTGGGGAGACCCAGTACTTC. Protein product: CSVQLGETQYF.

V gene TRBV10-3 combines with J gene TRBJ1-2; 7 bases match TRBD1. The CDR3 extends over 15 amino acids. Per germline, CDR1 ENHRY and CDR2 SYGVKD. V gave up 4 bases and J gave up 2 bases; unmatched junction bases: 7. The CDR3 DNA reads TGTGCCATCAGTGTCTCCGGACAGGCCAACTATGGCTACACCTTC. Its protein product is CAISVSGQANYGYTF.

V and J are TRBV29-1 and TRBJ2-1, with 10 nucleotides matching TRBD1. CDR3 length: 11 amino acids. Trimming cost V 5 bases and J 13 bases; bases outside gene matches: 5. Germline CDR1 reads SQVTM; CDR2 reads ANQGSEA. For the CDR3, the DNA is TGCAGCGTTTCTTGGACAGGGGGTCAGTTCTTC. Amino acid sequence: CSVSWTGGQFF.

V gene TRBV29-1 combines with J gene TRBJ1-6; D possibly corresponds to TRBD1 (5 bases). The CDR3 runs to 13 residues. Trimming shortened V by 4 bases and J by 8 bases, and 12 bases separated the two germline ends. From germline, CDR1 is SQVTM and CDR2 ANQGSEA. CDR3 loop: CSVGVGVDSPLHF. Here the CDR3 DNA reads TGCAGCGTTGGGGTAGGGGTGGATTCACCCCTCCACTTT.

Written as DNA, the CDR3 is TGTGCCAGTAGTGCCCGCGGGACAGGGGCGGGAGATACGCAGTATTTT. It is translated as CASSARGTGAGDTQYF. This sequence joins TRBV19 and TRBJ2-3; 10 bases match TRBD1. This CDR3 comprises 16 residues. Per germline, CDR1 LNHDA and CDR2 SQIVND (reference sequence). V shed 5 bases and J 5 bases; nucleotides not matched to a gene: 10.

This rearrangement joins TRBV7-3 to TRBJ2-1; 12 nucleotides line up with TRBD2. This CDR3 is 14 amino acids long. Germline V lookup: CDR1 SGHTA, CDR2 FQGTGA. Germline trimming cut 3 bases from V and 6 bases from J; bases unmatched to any gene: 0. This chain's CDR3 is CASSLGLAGNEQFF. CDR3 nucleotide sequence: TGTGCCAGCAGCTTGGGACTAGCGGGCAATGAGCAGTTCTTC.

This clone was found once. This chain joins TRBV5-1 and TRBJ1-3; D not certain. CDR1 SGHRS and CDR2 YFSETQ come from the germline V gene. Trimming took 4 bases from V and 0 from J, leaving 5 bases between them. This CDR3 comprises 13 residues. The CDR3 nucleotides are TGCGCCAGCAGCGAGAGCTCTGGAAACACCATATATTTT. As protein: CASSESSGNTIYF. The full variable domain, rest sourced from reference TRBV5-1 and TRBJ1-3, is KAGVTQTPRYLIKTRGQQVTLSCSPISGHRSVSWYQQTPGQGLQFLFEYFSETQRNKGNFPGRFSGRQFSNSRSEMNVSTLELGDSALYLCASSESSGNTIYFGEGSWLTVV.

The sample holds one count of this clone. The CDR3 loop is CASLQESDSNQPQHF. The CDR3, as DNA: TGTGCCAGCTTACAGGAGTCGGATAGCAATCAGCCCCAGCATTTT. The chain is built from TRBV19 and TRBJ1-5; perhaps TRBD1 as D (5 bases). This CDR3 is 15 amino acids long. The V gene's germline CDR1 is LNHDA and CDR2 SQIVND (reference sequence). The V and J ends lost 9 bases and 0 bases respectively, with 15 bases between them.

The chain recombines TRBV7-9 with TRBJ1-2, with 10 bases identical to TRBD1. The CDR3 runs to 16 residues. Germline-derived CDR1 and CDR2 are SEHNR and FQNEAQ (reference sequence). V shed 5 bases, J shed 3 bases, and the junction held 9 bases outside the gene matches. The CDR3 sequence: CASSPPSTGGDYGYTF. The CDR3 region has the DNA TGTGCCAGCAGCCCCCCCTCGACAGGGGGCGACTATGGCTACACCTTC.

V gene TRBV19 combines with J gene TRBJ1-2; D gene unclear. CDR1 is LNHDA and CDR2 is SQIVND in the germline V gene (reference sequence). With 4 bases removed from V and 7 bases from J, the gap between germline ends came to 10 bases. The CDR3 covers 12 residues. The CDR3 DNA follows: TGTGCCAGTAGTAGGGAGGTTGGTGGCTACACCTTC. This codes for CASSREVGGYTF.

J is TRBJ2-4 and V is TRBV2, with D possibly TRBD2 on 5 matching bases. The CDR3 has 11 amino acids. V lost 5 bases and J lost 9, with 8 bases in between. Germline V gene lookup returns CDR1 SNHLY and CDR2 FYNNEI. CDR3 in amino acids: CASSPLAIQYF. The DNA of the CDR3 is TGTGCCAGCAGTCCCCTAGCCATTCAGTACTTC.

As concerns this clone: Other DNA sequences in this specimen translate into the identical CDR3. V is TRBV18 and J is TRBJ1-1, with 9 positions matching TRBD1. The CDR3 loop spans 13 amino acids. Per the germline V gene, CDR1 is KGHSH and CDR2 is LQKENI. V was clipped by 3 bases and J by 4 bases; unmatched bases: 0. CDR3 loop: CASSPDRGTEAFF. Here the CDR3 DNA reads TGTGCCAGCTCACCGGACAGGGGCACTGAAGCTTTCTTT.

The CDR3 nucleotides are TGTGCCAGTAGTATACCGACGAGGAATCAGCCCCAGCATTTT. Translating gives CASSIPTRNQPQHF. The chain uses TRBV19 and TRBJ1-5; no clear D gene. The CDR3 sequence is 14 residues long. CDR1 is LNHDA and CDR2 is SQIVND in the germline V gene (reference sequence). Between the trimmed V and J ends, which lost 2 bases and 4 bases, there was a span of 9 bases.

The chain is built from TRBV7-9 and TRBJ1-3; 9 bases map to TRBD1. Germline loops: CDR1 SEHNR, CDR2 FQNEAQ (reference sequence). The CDR3 is 18 residues long. The V gene end was trimmed by 4 bases and the J gene end by 1 base; junction bases not matched to a gene: 11. The CDR3 DNA is TGTGCCAGCAGCTCCCAGGCGGGGGACAGGGTTTCTGGAAACACCATATATTTT. Protein product: CASSSQAGDRVSGNTIYF. Full variable domain (missing parts from reference TRBV7-9 and TRBJ1-3): DTGVSQNPRHKITKRGQNVTFRCDPISEHNRLYWYRQTLGQGPEFLTYFQNEAQLEKSRLLSDRFSAERPKGSFSTLEIQRTEQGDSAMYLCASSSQAGDRVSGNTIYFGEGSWLTVV.

This clone appeared once. The chain combines TRBV10-2 with TRBJ1-5, with D possibly being TRBD1 (6 bases). The CDR3 extends over 12 amino acids. Germline V gives CDR1 WSHSY, CDR2 SAAADI. Trimming cost V 3 bases and J 7 bases, with 7 bases left between them. CDR3 protein: CASSEQGQPQHF. In DNA form, the CDR3 reads TGCGCCAGCAGTGAACAGGGACAGCCCCAGCATTTT.

V and J are TRBV15 and TRBJ1-5; the match to TRBD1 covers 9 bases. Germline-derived CDR1 and CDR2 are LNHNV and YYDKDF (reference sequence). The J segment lost 6 bases and the V segment lost 2 bases, leaving 5 bases of the junction unmatched. This CDR3 has 15 residues. The CDR3 here is CATSRTGTGSQPQHF. The CDR3, as DNA: TGTGCCACCAGCAGAACCGGGACAGGGAGTCAGCCCCAGCATTTT.

The gene calls are TRBV27 and TRBJ1-5, with 8 bases lining up with TRBD1. The CDR3 is 15 amino acids. J lost 3 bases, V lost 5 bases, and 6 bases had no gene match. CDR1 and CDR2 from the germline V gene are MNHEY and SMNVEV (reference sequence). CDR3 bases: TGTGCCAGCAGTCTCACGACAGGGGCCAATCAGCCCCAGCATTTT. Protein sequence: CASSLTTGANQPQHF.

The table lists this clone with a few counts. This chain joins TRBV4-3 and TRBJ2-6, with D maybe TRBD1 (5 bases). The V gene's germline CDR1 is LGHNA and CDR2 YSLEER. The CDR3 consists of 18 residues. Trimming took 0 bases from V and 4 from J, leaving 16 bases between them. The CDR3 reads CASSQDAAGRAGANVLTF. Here the CDR3 DNA reads TGCGCCAGCAGCCAAGACGCGGCAGGGCGCGCCGGGGCCAACGTCCTGACTTTC.